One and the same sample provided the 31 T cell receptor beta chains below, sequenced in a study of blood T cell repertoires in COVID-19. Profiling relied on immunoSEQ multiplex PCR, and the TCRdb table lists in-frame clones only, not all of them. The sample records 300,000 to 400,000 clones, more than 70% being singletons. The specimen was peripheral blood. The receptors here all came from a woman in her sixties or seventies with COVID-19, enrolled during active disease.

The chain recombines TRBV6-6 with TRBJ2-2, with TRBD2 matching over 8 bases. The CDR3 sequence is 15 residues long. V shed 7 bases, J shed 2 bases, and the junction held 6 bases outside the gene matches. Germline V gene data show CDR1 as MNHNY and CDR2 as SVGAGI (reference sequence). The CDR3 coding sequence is TGTGCCAGCATCCAGACTAGCGTCAACACCGGGGAGCTGTTTTTT. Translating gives CASIQTSVNTGELFF.

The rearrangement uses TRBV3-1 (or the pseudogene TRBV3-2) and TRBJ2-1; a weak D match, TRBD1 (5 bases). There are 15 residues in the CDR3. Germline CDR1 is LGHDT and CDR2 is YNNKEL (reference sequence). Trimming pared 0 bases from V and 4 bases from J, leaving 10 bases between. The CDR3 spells CASSQDRNRYNEQFF. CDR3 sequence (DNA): TGTGCCAGCAGCCAAGATCGGAACAGGTACAATGAGCAGTTCTTC.

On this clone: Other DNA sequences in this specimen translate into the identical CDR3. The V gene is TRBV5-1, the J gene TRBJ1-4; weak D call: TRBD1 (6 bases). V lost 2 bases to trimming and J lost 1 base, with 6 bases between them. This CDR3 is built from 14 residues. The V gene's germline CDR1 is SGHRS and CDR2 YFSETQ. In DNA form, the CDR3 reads TGCGCCAGCAGCTTAGGGGGAACTAATGAAAAACTGTTTTTT. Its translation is CASSLGGTNEKLFF.

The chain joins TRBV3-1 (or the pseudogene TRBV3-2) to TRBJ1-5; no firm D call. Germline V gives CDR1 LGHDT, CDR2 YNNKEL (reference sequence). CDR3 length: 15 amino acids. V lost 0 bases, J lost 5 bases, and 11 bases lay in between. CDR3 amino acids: CASSQDLTRDQPQHF. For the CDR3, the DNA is TGTGCCAGCAGCCAAGATCTTACTAGGGATCAGCCCCAGCATTTT.

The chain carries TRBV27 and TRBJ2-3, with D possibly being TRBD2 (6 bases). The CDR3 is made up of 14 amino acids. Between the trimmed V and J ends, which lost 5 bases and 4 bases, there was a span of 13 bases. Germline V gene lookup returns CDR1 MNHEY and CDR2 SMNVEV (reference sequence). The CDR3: CASSPPRGADTQYF. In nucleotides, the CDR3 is TGTGCCAGCAGTCCACCGCGGGGTGCAGATACGCAGTATTTT.

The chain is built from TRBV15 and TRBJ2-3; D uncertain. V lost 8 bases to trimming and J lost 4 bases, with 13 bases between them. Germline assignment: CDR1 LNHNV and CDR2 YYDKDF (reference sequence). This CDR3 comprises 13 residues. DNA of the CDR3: TGTGCCACCTTTCACTTTGCCCCAGATACGCAGTATTTT. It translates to CATFHFAPDTQYF.

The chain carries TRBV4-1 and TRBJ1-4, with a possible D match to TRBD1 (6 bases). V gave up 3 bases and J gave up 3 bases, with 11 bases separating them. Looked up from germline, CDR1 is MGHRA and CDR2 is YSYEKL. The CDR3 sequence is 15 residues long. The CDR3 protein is CASSQIDRSNEKLFF. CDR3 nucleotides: TGCGCCAGCAGCCAGATCGACAGGTCTAATGAAAAACTGTTTTTT.

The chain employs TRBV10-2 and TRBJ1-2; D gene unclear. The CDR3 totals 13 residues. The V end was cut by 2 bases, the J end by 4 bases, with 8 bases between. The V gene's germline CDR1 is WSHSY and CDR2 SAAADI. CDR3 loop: CASSETVVYGYTF. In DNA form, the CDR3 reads TGCGCCAGCAGTGAGACAGTTGTCTATGGCTACACCTTC.

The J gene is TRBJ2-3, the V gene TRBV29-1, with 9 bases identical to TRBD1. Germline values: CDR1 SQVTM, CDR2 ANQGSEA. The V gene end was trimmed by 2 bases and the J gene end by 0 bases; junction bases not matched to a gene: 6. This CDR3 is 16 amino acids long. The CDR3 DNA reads TGCAGCGTTGAACGCCCAGACAGGGGGAGCACAGATACGCAGTATTTT. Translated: CSVERPDRGSTDTQYF.

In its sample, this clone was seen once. The CDR3 spells CAWRVGVNTGELFF. The CDR3 nucleotides are TGTGCCTGGAGGGTAGGGGTCAACACCGGGGAGCTGTTTTTT. V and J are TRBV30 and TRBJ2-2; a weak D match, TRBD1 (5 bases). Trimming cost V 3 bases and J 2 bases, with 10 bases left between them. The CDR3 has 14 residues. The germline CDR1 and CDR2 sequences are GTSNPN and SVGIG (reference sequence).

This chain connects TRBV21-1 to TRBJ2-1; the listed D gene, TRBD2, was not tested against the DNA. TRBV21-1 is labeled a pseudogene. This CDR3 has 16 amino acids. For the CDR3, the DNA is TGTGCCAGCAGCAATAGAACTAGCGGGTGTTACAATGAGCAGTTCTTC. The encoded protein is CASSNRTSGCYNEQFF.

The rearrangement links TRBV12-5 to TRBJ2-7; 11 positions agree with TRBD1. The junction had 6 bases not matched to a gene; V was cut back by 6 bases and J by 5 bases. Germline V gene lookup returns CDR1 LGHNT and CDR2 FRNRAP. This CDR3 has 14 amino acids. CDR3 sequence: CASGPGQGGHEQYF. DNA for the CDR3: TGTGCTAGTGGACCGGGACAGGGGGGGCACGAGCAGTACTTC.

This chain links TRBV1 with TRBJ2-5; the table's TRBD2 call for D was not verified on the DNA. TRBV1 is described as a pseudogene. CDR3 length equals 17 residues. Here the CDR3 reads CTSSQEIAGEGEETQYF. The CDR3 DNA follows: TGCACCAGCAGCCAGGAGATAGCGGGGGAAGGAGAAGAGACCCAGTACTTC.

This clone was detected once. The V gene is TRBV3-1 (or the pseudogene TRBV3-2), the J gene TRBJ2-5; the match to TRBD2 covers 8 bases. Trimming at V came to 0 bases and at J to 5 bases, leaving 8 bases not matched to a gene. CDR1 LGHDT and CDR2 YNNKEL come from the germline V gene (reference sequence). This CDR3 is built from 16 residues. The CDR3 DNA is TGTGCCAGCAGCCAAGATAGGACGGGGGGGCAGGAGACCCAGTACTTC. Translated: CASSQDRTGGQETQYF.

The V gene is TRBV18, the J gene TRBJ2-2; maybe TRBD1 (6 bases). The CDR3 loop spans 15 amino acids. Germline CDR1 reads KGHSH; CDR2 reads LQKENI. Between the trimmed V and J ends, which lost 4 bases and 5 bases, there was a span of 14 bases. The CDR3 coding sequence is TGTGCCAGCTCACTGACACAGGGTCTAACCGGGGAGCTGTTTTTT. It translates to CASSLTQGLTGELFF. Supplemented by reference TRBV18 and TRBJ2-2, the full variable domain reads NAGVMQNPRHLVRRRGQEARLRCSPMKGHSHVYWYRQLPEEGLKFMVYLQKENIIDESGMPKERFSAEFPKEGPSILRIQQVVRGDSAAYFCASSLTQGLTGELFFGEGSRLTVL.

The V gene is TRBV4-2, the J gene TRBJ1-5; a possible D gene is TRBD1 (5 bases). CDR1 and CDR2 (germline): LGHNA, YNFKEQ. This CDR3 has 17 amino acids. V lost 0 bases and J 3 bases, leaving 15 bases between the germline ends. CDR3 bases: TGTGCCAGCAGCCAAGATCAGAGGCAGGGCCTCAATCAGCCCCAGCATTTT. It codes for CASSQDQRQGLNQPQHF.

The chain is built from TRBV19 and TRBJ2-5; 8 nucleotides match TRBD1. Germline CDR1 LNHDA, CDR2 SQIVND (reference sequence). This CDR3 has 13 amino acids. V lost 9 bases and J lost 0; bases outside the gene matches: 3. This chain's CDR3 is CASRGLDQETQYF. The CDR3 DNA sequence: TGTGCCAGCAGGGGGCTGGACCAAGAGACCCAGTACTTC.

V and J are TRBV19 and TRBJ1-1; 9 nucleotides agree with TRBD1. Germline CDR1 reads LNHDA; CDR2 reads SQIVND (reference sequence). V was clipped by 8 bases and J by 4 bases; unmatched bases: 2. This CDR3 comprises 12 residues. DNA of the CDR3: TGTGCCAGTGGGACAGGGTCCACTGAAGCTTTCTTT. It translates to CASGTGSTEAFF.

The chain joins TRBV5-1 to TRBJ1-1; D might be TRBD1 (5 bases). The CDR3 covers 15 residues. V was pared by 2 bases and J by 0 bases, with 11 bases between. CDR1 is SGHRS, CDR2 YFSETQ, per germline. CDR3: CASSFQGGMNTEAFF. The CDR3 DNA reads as TGCGCCAGCAGCTTCCAGGGTGGGATGAACACTGAAGCTTTCTTT. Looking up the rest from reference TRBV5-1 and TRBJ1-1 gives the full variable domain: KAGVTQTPRYLIKTRGQQVTLSCSPISGHRSVSWYQQTPGQGLQFLFEYFSETQRNKGNFPGRFSGRQFSNSRSEMNVSTLELGDSALYLCASSFQGGMNTEAFFGQGTRLTVV.

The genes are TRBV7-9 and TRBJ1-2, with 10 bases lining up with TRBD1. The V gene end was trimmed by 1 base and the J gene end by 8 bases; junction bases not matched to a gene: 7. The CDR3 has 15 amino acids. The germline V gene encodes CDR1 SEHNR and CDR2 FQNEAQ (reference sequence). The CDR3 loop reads CASSLVIGTGDGYTF. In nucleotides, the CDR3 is TGTGCCAGCAGCTTAGTGATAGGGACAGGGGACGGCTACACCTTC.

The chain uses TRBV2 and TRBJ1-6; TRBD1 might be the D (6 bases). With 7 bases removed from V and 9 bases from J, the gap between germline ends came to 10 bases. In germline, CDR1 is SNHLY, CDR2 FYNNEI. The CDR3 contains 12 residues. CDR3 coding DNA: TGTGCCAGCACAGGGGATGGTTCACCCCTCCACTTT. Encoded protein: CASTGDGSPLHF. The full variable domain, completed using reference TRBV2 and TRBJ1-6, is EPEVTQTPSHQVTQMGQEVILRCVPISNHLYFYWYRQILGQKVEFLVSFYNNEISEKSEIFDDQFSVERPDGSNFTLKIRSTKLEDSAMYFCASTGDGSPLHFGNGTRLTVT.

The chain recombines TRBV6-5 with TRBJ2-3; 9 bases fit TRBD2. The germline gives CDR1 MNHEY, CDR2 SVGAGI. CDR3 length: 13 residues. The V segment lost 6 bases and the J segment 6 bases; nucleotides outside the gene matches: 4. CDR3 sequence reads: CASRGLASDTQYF. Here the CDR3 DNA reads TGTGCCAGCAGGGGACTAGCATCGGATACGCAGTATTTT.

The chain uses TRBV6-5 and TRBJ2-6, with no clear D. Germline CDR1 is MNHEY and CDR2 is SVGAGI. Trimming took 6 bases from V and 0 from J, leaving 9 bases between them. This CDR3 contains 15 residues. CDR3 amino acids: CASSQAGSGANVLTF. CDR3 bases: TGTGCCAGCAGCCAGGCCGGCTCTGGGGCCAACGTCCTGACTTTC.

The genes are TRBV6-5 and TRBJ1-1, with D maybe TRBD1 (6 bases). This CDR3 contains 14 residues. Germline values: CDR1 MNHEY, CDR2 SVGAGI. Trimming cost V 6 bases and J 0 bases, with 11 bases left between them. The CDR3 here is CASRGTGLNTEAFF. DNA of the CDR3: TGTGCCAGCAGAGGTACAGGGCTGAACACTGAAGCTTTCTTT.

In nucleotides, the CDR3 is TGCGCCAGCAGTGAGTCGAGGGCAGTCTCTGGAAACACCATATATTTT. Residues: CASSESRAVSGNTIYF. The chain has TRBV10-1 and TRBJ1-3; D uncertain. Germline V gene data show CDR1 as WNHNN and CDR2 as SYGVQD (reference sequence). V lost 0 bases, J lost 0 bases, and 9 bases lay in between. This CDR3 is 16 amino acids long.

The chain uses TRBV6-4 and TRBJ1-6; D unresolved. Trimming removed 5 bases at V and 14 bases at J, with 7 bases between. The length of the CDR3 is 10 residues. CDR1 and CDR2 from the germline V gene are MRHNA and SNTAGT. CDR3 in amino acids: CASSHRSLHF. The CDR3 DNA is TGTGCCAGCAGTCACCGGTCCCTCCACTTT.

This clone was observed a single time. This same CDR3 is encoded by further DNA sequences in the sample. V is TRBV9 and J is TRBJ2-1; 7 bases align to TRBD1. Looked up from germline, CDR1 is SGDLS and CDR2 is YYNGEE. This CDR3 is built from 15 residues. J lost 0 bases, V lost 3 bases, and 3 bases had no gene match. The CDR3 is CASSAGGSSYNEQFF. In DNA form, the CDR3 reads TGTGCCAGCAGCGCAGGGGGAAGCTCCTACAATGAGCAGTTCTTC.

The CDR3 DNA follows: TGTGCCAGCAGTAAAACGCCAGGGCCTGGCTACACCTTC. Amino acid sequence: CASSKTPGPGYTF. This chain joins TRBV12-3 or TRBV12-4 and TRBJ1-2; D is possibly TRBD1 (5 bases). The V end lost 5 bases, the J end lost 7 bases, and 14 bases lay between the germline ends. There are 13 residues in the CDR3.

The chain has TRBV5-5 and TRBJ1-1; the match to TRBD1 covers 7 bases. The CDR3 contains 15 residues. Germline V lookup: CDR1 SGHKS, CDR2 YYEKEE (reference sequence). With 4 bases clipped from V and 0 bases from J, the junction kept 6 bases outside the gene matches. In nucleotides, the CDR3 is TGTGCCAGCAGCGGTCCGGGACAGATGAACACTGAAGCTTTCTTT. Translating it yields CASSGPGQMNTEAFF.

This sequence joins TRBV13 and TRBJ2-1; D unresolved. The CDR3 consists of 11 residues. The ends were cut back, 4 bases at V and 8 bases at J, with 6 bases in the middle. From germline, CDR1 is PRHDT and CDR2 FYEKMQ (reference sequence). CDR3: CASSYRDEQFF. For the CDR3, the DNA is TGTGCCAGCAGCTATCGGGATGAGCAGTTCTTC.

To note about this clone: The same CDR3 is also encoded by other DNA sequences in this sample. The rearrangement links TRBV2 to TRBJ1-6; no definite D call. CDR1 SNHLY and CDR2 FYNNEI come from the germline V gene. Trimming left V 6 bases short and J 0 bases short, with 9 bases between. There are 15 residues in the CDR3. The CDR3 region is CASRAQSSYNSPLHF. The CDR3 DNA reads TGTGCCAGCAGAGCTCAAAGCTCCTATAATTCACCCCTCCACTTT.